The sequence of this T cell receptor beta chain was determined in a study of T cells after posttransplantation cyclophosphamide. TCRdb's copy holds only in-frame clones and misses some; the assay was immunoSEQ multiplex PCR. Here the sample spans some 7,000 clones, under 95% being singletons. CDR1 and CDR2 (germline): DFQATT, SNEGSKA (reference sequence). This CDR3 comprises 11 residues. The V end lost 6 bases, the J end lost 0 bases, and 4 bases lay between the germline ends. A marrow graft followed busulfan-fludarabine conditioning, with cyclophosphamide on days +3 and +4. General study points: Later blood repertoires were often dominated by clones from the donor CD8+ memory compartment. Tissue-infiltrating T cells from skin or gut overlapped little with blood T cells. TRB clonality was highly associated with recipient CMV seropositivity and reactivation.

A word on this clone: Its matching antigen is unknown.

The source material was PBMCs, sampled roughly 1,400 days after allogeneic stem cell transplant with posttransplant cyclophosphamide. V usage is TRBV20-1 and J usage is TRBJ2-3, with D uncertain. This clonotype was obtained from a female patient aged 45-65 years who received an allogeneic stem cell transplant from a related donor, was CMV-positive, and had no GVHD. Some T cells may have come from the graft donor. Here the CDR3 DNA reads TGCAGTGCCTCGAGCACAGATACGCAGTATTTT. This gives the protein CSASSTDTQYF.